This is a list of T cell receptor beta chains from one sample in a study of human T cells and chemical hapten exposure. TCRdb independently ran MiXCR on the RACE reads; one entry per CDR3 protein. The sample holds a few hundred thousand distinct CDR3 sequences, around 6% seen once. Sequenced material: whole blood, taken in connection with sensitization to the hapten diphenylcyclopropenone (DPC). The receptors here all came from a woman aged 18-30 years with alopecia areata. Some clones in this sample may be carry-over from other donors' samples. The CDR3 runs from the conserved cysteine through the conserved F or W. A D gene is named only where the DNA matches it firmly. Clone size appears in some rows only: once, few, many, or a class for an expanded clone.

j_gene: TRBJ1-4; v_gene: TRBV4-3; d_gene: NA; abundance: many; CDR3aa: CASSRDMEEKLFF; CDR3nt: TGCGCCAGCAGCCGGGACATGGAAGAAAAACTGTTTTTT
j_gene: TRBJ2-5; v_gene: TRBV7-2; d_gene: NA; abundance: few; CDR3aa: CASSASRGPGRETQYF; CDR3nt: TGTGCCAGCAGCGCCTCTCGGGGGCCCGGAAGAGAGACCCAGTACTTC
j_gene: TRBJ2-7; v_gene: TRBV28; d_gene: TRBD1; abundance: NA; CDR3aa: CASSRGDRVRDEQYF; CDR3nt: TGTGCCAGCAGCCGAGGGGACAGGGTCCGCGACGAGCAGTACTTC
j_gene: TRBJ1-6; v_gene: TRBV6-5; d_gene: NA; abundance: many; CDR3aa: CASSWTGSLYNSPLHF; CDR3nt: TGTGCCAGCAGTTGGACGGGGTCCCTCTATAATTCACCCCTCCACTTT
j_gene: TRBJ2-2; v_gene: TRBV4-2; d_gene: NA; abundance: few; CDR3aa: CASSQDPGVGTGELFF; CDR3nt: TGTGCCAGCAGCCAAGATCCAGGGGTGGGCACCGGGGAGCTGTTTTTT
j_gene: TRBJ1-1; v_gene: TRBV2; d_gene: TRBD1; abundance: few; CDR3aa: CASRIDRVNTEAFF; CDR3nt: TGTGCCAGCAGGATCGACAGGGTGAACACTGAAGCTTTCTTT
j_gene: TRBJ2-7; v_gene: TRBV4-1; d_gene: TRBD1; abundance: few; CDR3aa: CASSQEANRGAYEQYF; CDR3nt: TGCGCCAGCAGCCAAGAAGCGAACAGGGGAGCCTACGAGCAGTACTTC
j_gene: TRBJ1-6; v_gene: TRBV3-1; d_gene: NA; abundance: NA; CDR3aa: CASSQYPGAGSPLHF; CDR3nt: TGTGCCAGCAGCCAATACCCGGGCGCGGGTTCACCCCTCCACTTT
j_gene: TRBJ1-5; v_gene: TRBV5-8; d_gene: NA; abundance: few; CDR3aa: CASSFGQTYNQPQHF; CDR3nt: TGTGCCAGCAGCTTCGGACAGACATACAATCAGCCCCAGCATTTT
j_gene: TRBJ2-3; v_gene: TRBV6-5; d_gene: TRBD2; abundance: many; CDR3aa: CASRRGREVGVTDTQYF; CDR3nt: TGTGCCAGCAGACGGGGGAGGGAGGTAGGCGTCACAGATACGCAGTATTTT
j_gene: TRBJ2-7; v_gene: TRBV9; d_gene: TRBD2; abundance: NA; CDR3aa: CASSVKASGGFAYEQYF; CDR3nt: TGTGCCAGCAGCGTAAAGGCTAGCGGGGGGTTCGCCTACGAGCAGTACTTC
j_gene: TRBJ2-7; v_gene: TRBV6-5; d_gene: NA; abundance: few; CDR3aa: CASRRGDEQYF; CDR3nt: TGTGCCAGCAGAAGAGGGGACGAGCAGTACTTC
j_gene: TRBJ2-3; v_gene: TRBV5-1; d_gene: NA; abundance: NA; CDR3aa: CASSLNYRTTDTQYF; CDR3nt: TGCGCCAGCAGCTTAAATTACAGAACCACAGATACGCAGTATTTT
j_gene: TRBJ1-1; v_gene: TRBV15; d_gene: TRBD1; abundance: NA; CDR3aa: CATSSHMTGIGEAFF; CDR3nt: TGTGCCACCAGCTCCCATATGACAGGGATTGGTGAAGCTTTCTTT
j_gene: TRBJ2-3; v_gene: TRBV20-1; d_gene: TRBD2; abundance: few; CDR3aa: CSAGLAGGGTDTQYF; CDR3nt: TGCAGTGCAGGCCTAGCGGGGGGAGGCACAGATACGCAGTATTTT
j_gene: TRBJ2-3; v_gene: TRBV6-6; d_gene: TRBD1; abundance: once; CDR3aa: CASRTGGAPDTQYF; CDR3nt: TGTGCCAGCAGGACAGGGGGCGCCCCGGATACGCAGTATTTT
j_gene: TRBJ2-2; v_gene: TRBV21-1; d_gene: NA; abundance: NA; CDR3aa: CASSLQTGNTGELFF; CDR3nt: TGTGCCAGCAGCCTACAAACAGGGAACACCGGGGAGCTGTTTTTT
j_gene: TRBJ1-6; v_gene: TRBV18; d_gene: NA; abundance: few; CDR3aa: CASSPDSPYNSPLHF; CDR3nt: TGTGCCAGCTCACCAGATTCACCCTATAATTCACCCCTCCACTTT
j_gene: TRBJ1-5; v_gene: TRBV6-1; d_gene: NA; abundance: few; CDR3aa: CASSEQGPRQPQHF; CDR3nt: TGTGCCAGCAGTGAACAGGGCCCGAGGCAGCCCCAGCATTTT
j_gene: TRBJ2-5; v_gene: TRBV12-5; d_gene: NA; abundance: few; CDR3aa: CASGLVLGLEETQYF; CDR3nt: TGTGCTAGTGGTTTGGTACTGGGTCTAGAAGAGACCCAGTACTTC
j_gene: TRBJ2-1; v_gene: TRBV7-2; d_gene: TRBD1; abundance: NA; CDR3aa: CASSLDRRTGGNEQFF; CDR3nt: TGTGCCAGCAGCTTAGACAGACGGACAGGGGGAAATGAGCAGTTCTTC
j_gene: TRBJ1-6; v_gene: TRBV6-5; d_gene: NA; abundance: many; CDR3aa: CASSLIGGTSPLHF; CDR3nt: TGTGCCAGCAGCCTAATCGGTGGCACTTCACCCCTCCACTTT
j_gene: TRBJ1-1; v_gene: TRBV6-5; d_gene: NA; abundance: NA; CDR3aa: CASSSSGQGVTEAFF; CDR3nt: NA
j_gene: TRBJ1-6; v_gene: TRBV6-6; d_gene: TRBD1; abundance: many; CDR3aa: CASLPPTGGNSPLHF; CDR3nt: TGTGCCAGCCTTCCACCGACAGGGGGAAATTCACCCCTCCACTTT
j_gene: TRBJ1-5; v_gene: TRBV28; d_gene: TRBD1; abundance: few; CDR3aa: CASSSLSGQVNQPQHF; CDR3nt: TGTGCCAGCAGTTCATTATCGGGACAGGTCAATCAGCCCCAGCATTTT
j_gene: TRBJ1-4; v_gene: TRBV20-1; d_gene: NA; abundance: many; CDR3aa: CSALSRGTSTNEKLFF; CDR3nt: TGCAGTGCTCTCTCTAGGGGGACCTCAACTAATGAAAAACTGTTTTTT
j_gene: TRBJ2-3; v_gene: TRBV7-6; d_gene: NA; abundance: few; CDR3aa: CAISQGSTDTQYF; CDR3nt: TGTGCCATTTCGCAGGGGAGTACAGATACGCAGTATTTT
j_gene: TRBJ2-7; v_gene: TRBV7-9; d_gene: NA; abundance: many; CDR3aa: CASSFPTYEQYF; CDR3nt: TGTGCCAGCAGCTTCCCGACCTACGAGCAGTACTTC
j_gene: TRBJ1-4; v_gene: TRBV5-1; d_gene: NA; abundance: few; CDR3aa: CASSVGGNDEKLFF; CDR3nt: TGCGCCAGCAGCGTCGGCGGTAATGATGAAAAACTGTTTTTT
j_gene: TRBJ2-7; v_gene: TRBV12-3/TRBV12-4; d_gene: NA; abundance: few; CDR3aa: CASSEHRDGSYEQYF; CDR3nt: TGTGCCAGCAGCGAACACCGAGACGGATCCTACGAGCAGTACTTC
j_gene: TRBJ1-3; v_gene: TRBV20-1; d_gene: NA; abundance: many; CDR3aa: CSADSPTSSGNTIYF; CDR3nt: TGCAGTGCGGATTCCCCCACTAGCTCTGGAAACACCATATATTTT
j_gene: TRBJ2-5; v_gene: TRBV18; d_gene: NA; abundance: few; CDR3aa: CASSEPGTPGETQYF; CDR3nt: TGTGCCAGCTCAGAACCCGGGACCCCCGGGGAGACCCAGTACTTC
j_gene: TRBJ1-5; v_gene: TRBV27; d_gene: TRBD1; abundance: many; CDR3aa: CASRPTGLSNQPQHF; CDR3nt: TGTGCCAGCAGACCGACAGGGCTAAGCAATCAGCCCCAGCATTTT
j_gene: TRBJ2-1; v_gene: TRBV6-1; d_gene: TRBD2; abundance: few; CDR3aa: CASSRLGLAGAASYNEQFF; CDR3nt: TGTGCCAGCAGTCGCCTGGGACTAGCGGGGGCCGCCTCCTACAATGAGCAGTTCTTC
j_gene: TRBJ2-2; v_gene: TRBV12-3/TRBV12-4; d_gene: TRBD2; abundance: few; CDR3aa: CASSRTSGRTGELFF; CDR3nt: TGTGCCAGCAGTAGGACTAGCGGGCGCACCGGGGAGCTGTTTTTT
j_gene: TRBJ1-1; v_gene: TRBV4-3; d_gene: NA; abundance: many; CDR3aa: CASSQDRGARYEAFF; CDR3nt: TGCGCCAGCAGCCAAGATCGTGGGGCCCGCTATGAAGCTTTCTTT
j_gene: TRBJ1-4; v_gene: TRBV12-3/TRBV12-4; d_gene: NA; abundance: many; CDR3aa: CASTRTATNEKLFF; CDR3nt: TGTGCCAGCACCAGGACAGCAACTAATGAAAAACTGTTTTTT
j_gene: TRBJ2-1; v_gene: TRBV2; d_gene: NA; abundance: NA; CDR3aa: CASSAVRLQFF; CDR3nt: TGTGCCAGCAGTGCTGTTCGCTTGCAGTTCTTC
j_gene: TRBJ2-3; v_gene: TRBV6-1; d_gene: TRBD2; abundance: many; CDR3aa: CASSEHHARGSSTDTQYF; CDR3nt: TGTGCCAGCAGTGAACACCATGCGCGGGGGAGTAGCACAGATACGCAGTATTTT
j_gene: TRBJ1-5; v_gene: TRBV28; d_gene: NA; abundance: few; CDR3aa: CASSLGLGAHQPQHF; CDR3nt: TGTGCCAGCAGTTTAGGCCTGGGGGCCCATCAGCCCCAGCATTTT
j_gene: TRBJ1-4; v_gene: TRBV6-1; d_gene: TRBD1; abundance: NA; CDR3aa: CASSEGQGVGYEKLFF; CDR3nt: TGTGCCAGCAGTGAAGGGCAGGGGGTTGGGTATGAAAAACTGTTTTTT
j_gene: TRBJ2-1; v_gene: TRBV6-6; d_gene: TRBD1; abundance: many; CDR3aa: CASSPYTGVRNEQFF; CDR3nt: TGTGCCAGCAGTCCGTACACAGGGGTCAGGAATGAGCAGTTCTTC
j_gene: TRBJ1-3; v_gene: TRBV29-1; d_gene: NA; abundance: few; CDR3aa: CSVAGLGNTIYF; CDR3nt: TGCAGCGTTGCTGGCCTGGGAAACACCATATATTTT
j_gene: TRBJ1-5; v_gene: TRBV4-1; d_gene: NA; abundance: many; CDR3aa: CASSQGLARSGHQPQHF; CDR3nt: TGCGCCAGCAGCCAAGGACTGGCCCGGTCCGGCCATCAGCCCCAGCATTTT
j_gene: TRBJ1-1; v_gene: TRBV5-1; d_gene: NA; abundance: few; CDR3aa: CASSLVASSNTEAFF; CDR3nt: TGCGCCAGCAGCTTGGTGGCCAGCTCGAACACTGAAGCTTTCTTT
j_gene: TRBJ1-6; v_gene: TRBV6-5; d_gene: TRBD1; abundance: many; CDR3aa: CASSSLQGADSPLHF; CDR3nt: TGTGCCAGCAGTTCACTACAGGGGGCAGATTCACCCCTCCACTTT
j_gene: TRBJ2-7; v_gene: TRBV27; d_gene: NA; abundance: few; CDR3aa: CASSLTIGQTYEQYF; CDR3nt: TGTGCCAGCAGTTTAACGATTGGACAGACCTACGAGCAGTACTTC
j_gene: TRBJ2-5; v_gene: TRBV7-2; d_gene: NA; abundance: NA; CDR3aa: CASSGSRDRDRQETQYF; CDR3nt: TGTGCCAGCAGCGGAAGTCGGGACCGCGATAGACAAGAGACCCAGTACTTC
j_gene: TRBJ1-1; v_gene: TRBV18; d_gene: NA; abundance: many; CDR3aa: CASSPIPEAEAFF; CDR3nt: TGTGCCAGCTCACCTATCCCAGAGGCTGAAGCTTTCTTT
j_gene: TRBJ1-1; v_gene: TRBV5-6; d_gene: NA; abundance: many; CDR3aa: CASSGTANTEAFF; CDR3nt: TGTGCCAGCAGCGGTACAGCGAACACTGAAGCTTTCTTT
j_gene: TRBJ2-1; v_gene: TRBV28; d_gene: NA; abundance: NA; CDR3aa: CASSLEGRAYNEQFF; CDR3nt: TGTGCCAGCAGTTTAGAGGGACGGGCCTACAATGAGCAGTTCTTC
j_gene: TRBJ1-2; v_gene: TRBV6-5; d_gene: NA; abundance: many; CDR3aa: CASSYSGTYGYTF; CDR3nt: TGTGCCAGCAGTTACTCGGGCACCTATGGCTACACCTTC